Listed below are T cell receptor beta chains from one sample, sequenced in a study of T cells in Graves' hyperthyroidism and ophthalmopathy. TCRdb recomputed calls from the multiplex PCR reads with MiXCR, one row per CDR3 protein. Of hundreds of thousands of distinct CDR3 sequences listed, roughly an eighth are singletons. Input material: blood. These receptors were obtained from a woman under 30 with Graves' hyperthyroidism. The conserved cysteine and the conserved F or W are not part of the CDR3 here. Fields, in order: J gene, V gene, CDR3 protein.

TRBJ2-1,TRBV11-2,ASSRLYNEQF
TRBJ2-7,TRBV15,ATSRTAGEGQY
TRBJ2-3,TRBV15,ATSRPWTSGSGSTDTQY
TRBJ2-4,TRBV6-1,ASRKGGVDIQY
TRBJ2-6,TRBV6-1,ASSLMISGANVLT
TRBJ2-1,TRBV10-1,ASSSQAWSYNEQF
TRBJ2-7,TRBV19,ASSANTGTSIGYEQY
TRBJ2-2,TRBV2,ASRKRPSTGELF
TRBJ1-2,TRBV12-3/TRBV12-4,ASSLELPGGARGYT
TRBJ2-5,TRBV28,ASSSRGQQETQY
TRBJ1-2,TRBV13,ASSLGTGSLPYGYT
TRBJ2-7,TRBV2,ASSDRLAGVDGQY
TRBJ1-6,TRBV2,ASISGLRVH
TRBJ1-1,TRBV27,ASWAGPWGTEAF
TRBJ1-6,TRBV19,ASSMAAGNSPLH
TRBJ1-6,TRBV18,ASSPPDRGPSPLH
TRBJ1-5,TRBV19,ASSIPGQGNQPQH
TRBJ2-3,TRBV28,ASSLTSGADTQY
TRBJ2-7,TRBV7-9,ASRRLAGSPSEQY
TRBJ2-5,TRBV12-3/TRBV12-4,ASSLPPNPPQY
TRBJ2-4,TRBV28,ASSLAGGANIQY